This T cell receptor beta chain emerged from a study of blood T cell repertoires in COVID-19. The wider study: Samples came from the United States, Italy and Spain, spanning acute and convalescent COVID-19.

CDR1 and CDR2 from the germline V gene are MNHNS and SASEGT. The CDR3 totals 14 residues. V was clipped by 2 bases and J by 8 bases; unmatched bases: 8. In the authors' methods: Amplification of reference gene primers was used by the study to estimate nucleated cell counts. Method: immunoSEQ multiplex PCR; TCRdb's copy keeps in-frame clones and lacks some. V and J calls and clone size are copied from that table; D and trimming were computed from the DNA. The data show 30,000 to 40,000 clones, with roughly 88% seen just once and about 21% held by the top ten. The sample taken for sequencing was peripheral blood. This receptor was taken from an older man with acute or convalescent COVID-19. This sequence joins TRBV6-1 and TRBJ1-2; 7 bases are shared with TRBD1. As DNA, the CDR3 is TGTGCCAGCAGTGAATCCTGGACAGGAAACGGCTACACCTTC. This gives the protein CASSESWTGNGYTF.